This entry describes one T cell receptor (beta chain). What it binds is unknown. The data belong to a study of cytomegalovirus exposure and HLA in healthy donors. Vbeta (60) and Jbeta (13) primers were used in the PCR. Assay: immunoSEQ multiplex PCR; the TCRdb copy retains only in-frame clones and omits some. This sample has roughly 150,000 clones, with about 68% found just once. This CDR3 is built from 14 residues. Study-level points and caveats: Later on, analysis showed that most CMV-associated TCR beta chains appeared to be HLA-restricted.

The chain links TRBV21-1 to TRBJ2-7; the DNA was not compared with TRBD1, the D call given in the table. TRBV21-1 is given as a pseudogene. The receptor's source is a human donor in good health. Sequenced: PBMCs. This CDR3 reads CASSNGTGSYEQYF. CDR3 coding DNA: TGTGCCAGCAGCAACGGGACAGGCTCTTACGAGCAGTACTTC.